Listed below are T cell receptor beta chains from one sample, sequenced in a study of CD8 T cells in ankylosing spondylitis. TCRdb called the 5' RACE reads again in MiXCR, with one record for every CDR3 protein. The sample shows hundreds of thousands of distinct CDR3 sequences, approximately 10% of them seen only once. The sequenced sample was blood, either unsorted or a sorted T cell fraction (not recorded which). The origin of the receptors is a male donor with ankylosing spondylitis. Both conserved end residues are part of each CDR3. The D gene is left open where the match is weak. Part of the rows lack a size; the others show once, few, many or a class for expanded clones.

V	size	D	J	DNA	CDR3
TRBV20-1	.	.	TRBJ2-5	TGCAGTGCTAGATTAGAGGGGGGCGGGACCCAGTACTTC	CSARLEGGGTQYF
TRBV6-5	few	.	TRBJ1-6	TGTGCCAGCAGTTACAATAGTGCTTCTTATAATTCACCCCTCCACTTT	CASSYNSASYNSPLHF
TRBV6-1	.	TRBD2	TRBJ2-1	TGTGCCAGCAGCCACTACCCCGGGACAGGGGGACTAGCGGGGGCGAATGAGCAGTTCTTC	CASSHYPGTGGLAGANEQFF
TRBV9	once	TRBD2	TRBJ2-1	TGTGCCAGCACCCTAACACCGGCGGGAGGCAATGAGCAGTTCTTC	CASTLTPAGGNEQFF
TRBV4-3	many	.	TRBJ2-1	TGCGCCAGCAGCCAAGACCGGGGAGACAATGAGCAGTTCTTC	CASSQDRGDNEQFF
TRBV20-1	.	TRBD2	TRBJ2-3	TGCAGTGCTAGAGATACTAGCGGGGGGGCCGCAGATACGCAGTATTTT	CSARDTSGGAADTQYF
TRBV6-1	few	TRBD1	TRBJ2-2	TGTGCCAGCAGTAAACAGGGGGCAATGGTCGGGGAGCTGTTTTTT	CASSKQGAMVGELFF
TRBV27	few	.	TRBJ1-2	TGTGCCAGCAGTTTACAGGGAGGACAAGGCTATGGCTACACCTTC	CASSLQGGQGYGYTF
TRBV7-8	.	.	TRBJ1-1	TGTGCCAGCAGCCCGCAGGGAGGGGTAAACACTGAAGCTTTCTTT	CASSPQGGVNTEAFF
TRBV18	.	.	TRBJ1-5	TGTGCCAGCTCACCACCGTCGTCCTTCAATCAGCCCCAGCATTTT	CASSPPSSFNQPQHF
TRBV14	few	.	TRBJ2-5	TGTGCCAGCAGCCAAGTGGTGGGGATGGGGGAGACCCAGTACTTC	CASSQVVGMGETQYF
TRBV5-1	.	TRBD1	TRBJ2-3	TGCGCCAGCAGCGGGTGGACAGGGGAAGATACGCAGTATTTT	CASSGWTGEDTQYF
TRBV7-2	few	TRBD1	TRBJ1-6	TGTGCCAGCAGCTTAGGCGGGACAGCAGTTAATTCACCCCTCCACTTT	CASSLGGTAVNSPLHF
TRBV5-1	.	.	TRBJ2-5	TGCGCCAGCAGCCGCGGAGGTTTGGGCCAAGAGACCCAGTACTTC	CASSRGGLGQETQYF
TRBV6-2/TRBV6-3	few	.	TRBJ1-1	TGTGCCAGCAGTTACTCGAGGCTCAGAGAAGCTTTCTTT	CASSYSRLREAFF
TRBV15	few	TRBD1	TRBJ2-2	TGTGCCACCAGGAAGGGCCAGGGGGCGTCCGGGGAGCTGTTTTTT	CATRKGQGASGELFF
TRBV20-1	.	.	TRBJ2-7	TGCAGTGTAACGGGACTTGCCTACGAGCAGTACTTC	CSVTGLAYEQYF
TRBV5-1	.	.	TRBJ2-1	TGCGCCAGCAGCGCGGGACCAGACAATGAGCAGTTCTTC	CASSAGPDNEQFF
TRBV10-3	few	.	TRBJ2-7	TGTGCCATCAGTGAGGGGAAATCTCAAGAGCAGTACTTC	CAISEGKSQEQYF
TRBV30	many	.	TRBJ1-1	TGTGCCTGGGGGGGAGGCACTGAAGCTTTCTTT	CAWGGGTEAFF
TRBV9	few	TRBD1	TRBJ1-2	TGTGCCAGCAGCGTAGCGGGACAGGGGTTTTATGGCTACACCTTC	CASSVAGQGFYGYTF
TRBV5-1	few	.	TRBJ2-3	TGCGCCAGCAGCTTGGTGCCGAGGTACGGAGCAGATACGCAGTATTTT	CASSLVPRYGADTQYF
TRBV20-1	.	.	TRBJ2-3	TGCAGTGCTAGAGATTTCGGGGCTGCTGCAGATACGCAGTATTTT	CSARDFGAAADTQYF
TRBV20-1	.	.	TRBJ2-7	TGCAGCTCACGGGTTTTTTACGAGCAGTACTTC	CSSRVFYEQYF
TRBV4-3	.	.	TRBJ2-2	TGCGCCAGCAGCCGCCTTCAGGGAGTCGCGAACACCGGGGAGCTGTTTTTT	CASSRLQGVANTGELFF
TRBV10-3	.	TRBD2	TRBJ2-7	TGTGCCATCAGTGATACCGGGGGGAGCCACGAGCAGTACTTC	CAISDTGGSHEQYF
TRBV19	once	TRBD1	TRBJ1-6	TGTGCCAGTAGCCGGGACAGTCTATATTCACCCCTCCACTTT	CASSRDSLYSPLHF
TRBV5-6	many	.	TRBJ2-3	TGTGCCAGCAGCGCTTTCGCGGCCCCGGGGACGGATACGCAGTATTTT	CASSAFAAPGTDTQYF
TRBV6-1	.	.	TRBJ2-2	TGTGCCACCATCCGGGGGAGTACCGGGGAGCTGTTTTTT	CATIRGSTGELFF
TRBV20-1	.	.	TRBJ2-5	TGCAGTGCTACTGACTACCTCCAAGAGACCCAGTACTTC	CSATDYLQETQYF
TRBV5-1	many	.	TRBJ2-7	TGCGCCAGCAGCTCGGATTTCCCCACCTACGAGCAGTACTTC	CASSSDFPTYEQYF
TRBV12-3/TRBV12-4	few	TRBD1	TRBJ1-1	TGTGCCAGCAGTTTGCCGGGCAGGGGGCGTGGGACTGAAGCTTTCTTT	CASSLPGRGRGTEAFF
TRBV4-2	many	TRBD1	TRBJ1-5	TGTGCCAGCAGCCAAGAAGGACAGGGGGCGGATCAGCCCCAGCATTTT	CASSQEGQGADQPQHF
TRBV7-9	many	.	TRBJ2-5	TGTGCCAGCAGCTGGACACACCAAGAGACCCAGTACTTC	CASSWTHQETQYF
TRBV12-3/TRBV12-4	many	TRBD2	TRBJ2-7	TGTGCCAGCAGTTTTATAGCGGGAGACTACGAGCAGTACTTC	CASSFIAGDYEQYF
TRBV20-1	.	.	TRBJ2-5	TGCAGTGTCCTACGCGGTCAAGAGACCCAGTACTTC	CSVLRGQETQYF
TRBV20-1	.	.	TRBJ1-5	TGCAGTGCTAGGGGCGTATTATACCAGCATTTT	CSARGVLYQHF
TRBV14	few	.	TRBJ2-7	TGTGCCAGCAGCCCGTGGGGGAATAGGGGCTACGAGCAGTACTTC	CASSPWGNRGYEQYF
TRBV4-3	.	.	TRBJ2-5	TGCGCCAGCAGCCCCTCGGGGCGGATCGAAGAGACCCAGTACTTC	CASSPSGRIEETQYF
TRBV4-3	.	.	TRBJ2-5	TGCGCCAGCAGCCAAGAAGTGTCGGGGAGAGAGACCCAGTACTTC	CASSQEVSGRETQYF
TRBV18	many	.	TRBJ2-1	TGTGCCAGCACCACAACAGACCGGGACAATGAGCAGTTCTTC	CASTTTDRDNEQFF
TRBV20-1	many	.	TRBJ2-4	TGCAGTGCTCCGACAGGACTAGCCAAAAACATTCAGTACTTC	CSAPTGLAKNIQYF
TRBV29-1	many	.	TRBJ2-1	TGCAGCGTTGAAATCGCTATGGCGGGGTCCTACAATGAGCAGTTCTTC	CSVEIAMAGSYNEQFF
TRBV12-3/TRBV12-4	many	.	TRBJ2-6	TGTGCCAGCAGAAAATCTGGGGCCAACGTCCTGACTTTC	CASRKSGANVLTF
TRBV24-1	few	TRBD2	TRBJ2-5	TGTGCCACCAGTCCGGGGGGGCGCGAAAAGACCCAGTACTTC	CATSPGGREKTQYF
TRBV20-1	few	.	TRBJ2-7	TGCAGTGCCCCGGCCCTCGGGGGAGTGACCTACGAGCAGTACTTC	CSAPALGGVTYEQYF
TRBV20-1	many	.	TRBJ2-3	TGCAGTGCTAGAGATCCCATTCCAGATACGCAGTATTTT	CSARDPIPDTQYF
TRBV20-1	many	TRBD2	TRBJ2-1	TGCAGTGCCCGACTAGCGGGAGTTTCAGGGTCCTACAATGAGCAGTTCTTC	CSARLAGVSGSYNEQFF
TRBV24-1	many	TRBD1	TRBJ1-1	TGTGCCACCAGTGATTTCAGGGGGACTGAAGCTTTCTTT	CATSDFRGTEAFF
TRBV5-6	.	.	TRBJ1-1	TGTGCCAGCAGCTCCCTCGGGGTCGCTGAAGCTTTCTTT	CASSSLGVAEAFF
TRBV11-2	.	.	TRBJ2-1	TGTGCCAGCAGCTTGACAGGTGGGGCGCTATTATACAATGAGCAGTTCTTC	CASSLTGGALLYNEQFF
TRBV29-1	many	.	TRBJ2-7	TGCAGCGTTGAAGCGGGACATGCTGGGCCCTACGAGCAGTACTTC	CSVEAGHAGPYEQYF
TRBV4-2	many	.	TRBJ2-2	TGTGCCAGCAGCCCTGTAGCCGGGGAGCTGTTTTTT	CASSPVAGELFF